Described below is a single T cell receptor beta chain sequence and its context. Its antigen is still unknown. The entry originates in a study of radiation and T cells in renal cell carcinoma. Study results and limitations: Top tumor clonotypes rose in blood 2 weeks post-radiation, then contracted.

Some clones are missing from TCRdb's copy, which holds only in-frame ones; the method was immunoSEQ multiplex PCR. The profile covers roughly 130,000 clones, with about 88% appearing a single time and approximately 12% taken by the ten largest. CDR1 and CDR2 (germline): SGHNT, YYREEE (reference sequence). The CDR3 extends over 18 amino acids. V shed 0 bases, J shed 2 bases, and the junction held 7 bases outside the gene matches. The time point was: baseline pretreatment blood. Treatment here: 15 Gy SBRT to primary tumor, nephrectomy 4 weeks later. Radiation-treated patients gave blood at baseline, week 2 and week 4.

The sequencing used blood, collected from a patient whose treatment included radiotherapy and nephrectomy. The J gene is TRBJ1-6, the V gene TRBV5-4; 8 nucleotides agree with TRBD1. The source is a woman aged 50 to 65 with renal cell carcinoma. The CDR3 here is CASSLVGRGLAYNSPLHF. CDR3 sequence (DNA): TGTGCCAGCAGCTTGGTAGGCAGGGGGCTAGCCTATAATTCACCCCTCCACTTT.